This record covers a single T cell receptor (beta chain). It has no known antigen specificity. No base qualities exist here, and no much larger clone lies one base off it. Library method: PCR. The instrument was an Illumina HiSeq 2500. TCR library preparation used molecular barcoding, with unique molecular identifiers applied to normalize quantification of the TCRbeta repertoire. TCRdb reworked the public reads: Q25 trimming with fastp, MiXCR clone assembly, productive beta chains retained. CDR3 protein sequences are deduplicated, and each keeps its most common genes and DNA. The sample contains 250,000 to 300,000 distinct CDR3 sequences, 9.9% of them found a single time. The ten largest clones add up to around 10% of the sample. This entry comes from a study of T-cell reconstitution after alpha-beta-depleted transplantation in children (dated by TCRdb to about 2016). Background for the entire study: Using TCR repertoire profiling, the study quantitatively followed how T-cell immune reconstitution unfolded in children after TCRalphabeta/CD19-depleted allogeneic hematopoietic cell transplantation.

The sequencing used PBMCs from the stem cell graft donor, collected from the stem cell graft. The clonotype comes from a human donor who donated a stem cell graft to a child with SCID.

The nucleotides read TGTGCCAGTAGTCCCAGACAGGGTTACTCACCCCTCCACTTT. Its translation reads: CASSPRQGYSPLHF. The chain was built from TRBV19 and TRBJ1-6, and 7 bases in between align with TRBD1. Taken from cysteine to phenylalanine, the CDR3 has 14 residues. Of all the DNA, just the CDR3 is kept, 42 bases in frame from base 1. Trimming takes 5 bases off V and 10 bases off J; junction bases not matched to a gene: 8. Sequences LNHDA (CDR1) and SQIVND (CDR2) are obtained from the germline V gene (reference sequence).